This TCR beta chain was recorded in a study of blood T cell repertoires in COVID-19. Across the whole study: COVID-19 samples, acute and convalescent, were from the United States, Italy and Spain. Nucleic acid was either cDNA or gDNA, and it came from T cells, B-cell-depleted T cells, or PBMCs.

Authors' methods: Amplified reference gene primers provided the basis for estimating nucleated cell counts. Here immunoSEQ multiplex PCR was the method, and the copy in TCRdb shows in-frame clones only, minus some. D and trimming were read from the DNA, whereas the V and J calls and clone size are those reported in that table. The sample lists about 98,000 clones; around nine tenths were seen once. This clone was seen a few times. The sample comprised peripheral blood. This TCR was sampled from a man aged 45 to 65 with acute or convalescent COVID-19.

DNA for the CDR3: TGTGCCACCAGTAGAGGGCTTGGTCAGCCCCAGCATTTT. Its translation: CATSRGLGQPQHF. This chain connects TRBV24-1 to TRBJ1-5, with D uncertain. Trimming removed 6 bases from V and 6 bases from J, with 11 bases in between. Germline-derived CDR1 and CDR2 are KGHDR and SFDVKD. This CDR3 spans 13 amino acids.